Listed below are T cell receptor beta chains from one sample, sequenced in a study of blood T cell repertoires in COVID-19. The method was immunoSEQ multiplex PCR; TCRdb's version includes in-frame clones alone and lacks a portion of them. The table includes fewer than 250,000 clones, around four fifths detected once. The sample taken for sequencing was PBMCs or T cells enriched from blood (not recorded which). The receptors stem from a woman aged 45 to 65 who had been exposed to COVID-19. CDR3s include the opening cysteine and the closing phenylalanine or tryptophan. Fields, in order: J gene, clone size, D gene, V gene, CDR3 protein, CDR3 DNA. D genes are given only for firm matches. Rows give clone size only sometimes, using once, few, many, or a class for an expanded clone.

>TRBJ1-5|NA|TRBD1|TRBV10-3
CAIRDTGGEGQPQHF
TGTGCCATCAGGGATACAGGGGGCGAGGGTCAGCCCCAGCATTTT
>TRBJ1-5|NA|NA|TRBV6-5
CAAAGQSNQPQHF
TGTGCCGCAGCCGGACAGAGCAATCAGCCCCAGCATTTT
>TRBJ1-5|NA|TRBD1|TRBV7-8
CASSPHGTVGDQPQHF
TGTGCCAGCAGCCCCCACGGGACAGTAGGGGATCAGCCCCAGCATTTT
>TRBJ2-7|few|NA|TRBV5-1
CASSSAGGAYEQYF
TGCGCCAGCAGCTCAGCGGGTGGCGCCTACGAGCAGTACTTC
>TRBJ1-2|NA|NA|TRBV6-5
CATARGGLDYGYTF
TGTGCCACCGCCCGGGGGGGGCTGGACTATGGCTACACCTTC
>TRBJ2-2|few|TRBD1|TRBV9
CASSVAGTGFNTGELFF
TGTGCCAGCAGCGTGGCCGGGACAGGGTTTAACACCGGGGAGCTGTTTTTT
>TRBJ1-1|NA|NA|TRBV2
CASTEGQGTAEAFF
TGTGCCAGCACCGAAGGGCAGGGAACGGCTGAAGCTTTCTTT
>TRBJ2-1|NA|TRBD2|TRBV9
CASSLSPGLAGGYNEQFF
TGTGCCAGCAGCCTTTCCCCGGGACTAGCGGGGGGCTACAATGAGCAGTTCTTC
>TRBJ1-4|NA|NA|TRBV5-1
CASSSYRATNEKLFF
TGCGCCAGCAGCTCCTACAGAGCAACTAATGAAAAACTGTTTTTT
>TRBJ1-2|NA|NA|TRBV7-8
CASSSRGEANYGYTF
TGTGCCAGCAGCTCCAGGGGCGAAGCTAACTATGGCTACACCTTC
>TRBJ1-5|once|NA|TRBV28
CAARSGLSNQPQHF
TGTGCCGCGAGGTCAGGGCTTAGCAATCAGCCCCAGCATTTT
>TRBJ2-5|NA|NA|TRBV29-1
CSVNGIPGRKTQYF
TGCAGCGTTAACGGGATCCCCGGGAGAAAGACCCAGTACTTC
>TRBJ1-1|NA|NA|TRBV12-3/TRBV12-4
CASSPGRMTEAFF
TGTGCCAGCAGTCCCGGGAGGATGACTGAAGCTTTCTTT
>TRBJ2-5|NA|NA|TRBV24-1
CATSRYGETQYF
TGTGCCACCAGCAGGTATGGGGAGACCCAGTACTTC
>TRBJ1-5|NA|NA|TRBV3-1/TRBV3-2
CASSQDRGEDQPQHF
TGTGCCAGCAGCCAAGACAGGGGCGAGGATCAGCCCCAGCATTTT
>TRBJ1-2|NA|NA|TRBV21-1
CASSKVGQGKGYGYTF
TGTGCCAGCAGCAAAGTAGGTCAGGGGAAGGGCTATGGCTACACCTTC